One sample yielded the 20 T cell receptor beta chains listed below, sequenced in a study of blood T cell repertoires in COVID-19. The repertoire was sequenced with immunoSEQ multiplex PCR; TCRdb's copy has only in-frame clones and lacks some. Here the sample spans roughly 200,000 clones, about 88% being singletons. The sequenced material came from peripheral blood. These receptors were taken from a woman aged 25 to 45 with active or convalescent COVID-19.

The rearrangement links TRBV5-1 to TRBJ2-3, with TRBD2 identical over 13 bases. CDR1 SGHRS and CDR2 YFSETQ come from the germline V gene. This CDR3 has 21 amino acids. V lost 3 bases, J lost 2 bases, and 18 bases stayed unmatched. The DNA for the CDR3 is TGCGCCAGCAGCTCTGGACCGGGACTAGCGGGACCCGGGCGCCTCACAGATACGCAGTATTTT. The encoded protein is CASSSGPGLAGPGRLTDTQYF.

The chain combines TRBV7-2 with TRBJ2-3, with D perhaps matching TRBD2 (6 bases). The V gene lost 1 base and the J gene lost 1 base, with 9 bases spanning the gap. Germline CDR1 is SGHTA and CDR2 is FQGNSA. This CDR3 comprises 15 residues. CDR3 region: CASSLVASGTDTQYF. DNA for the CDR3: TGTGCCAGCAGCTTAGTCGCTAGCGGCACAGATACGCAGTATTTT.

This CDR3 is CASNRDPGATNYGYTF. CDR3 DNA sequence: TGTGCCAGCAACAGGGACCCCGGGGCCACTAACTATGGCTACACCTTC. The chain has TRBV2 and TRBJ1-2, with D possibly TRBD1 on 6 matching bases. The CDR3 consists of 16 residues. V lost 7 bases, J lost 0 bases, and 18 bases lay in between. CDR1 is SNHLY, CDR2 FYNNEI, per germline.

This clone came up once. The rearrangement links TRBV10-3 to TRBJ2-7; no reliable D call. Per the germline V gene, CDR1 is ENHRY and CDR2 is SYGVKD. The CDR3 sequence is 13 residues long. Trimming pared 6 bases from V and 3 bases from J, leaving 12 bases between. CDR3 residues: CAIRSQDGYEQYF. For the CDR3, the DNA is TGTGCCATCAGGAGCCAGGATGGCTACGAGCAGTACTTC.

The table lists this clone with a count of one. This sequence joins TRBV28 and TRBJ1-5; weak D call: TRBD1 (5 bases). Trimming removed 4 bases at V and 6 bases at J, with 10 bases between. From germline, CDR1 is MDHEN and CDR2 SYDVKM. The CDR3 sequence is 13 residues long. CDR3: CASSSGMGQPQHF. The CDR3 region has the DNA TGTGCCAGCAGTTCAGGGATGGGTCAGCCCCAGCATTTT.

This clone was recorded a few times. The V call is TRBV13, the J call TRBJ2-7; 7 bases align to TRBD2. The CDR3 has 16 residues. Losses at the gene ends were 5 bases for V and 5 bases for J; bases not matched to a gene: 15. CDR1 is PRHDT, CDR2 FYEKMQ, per germline (reference sequence). CDR3 residues: CASSPRWGGFIDEQYF. DNA of the CDR3: TGTGCCAGCAGCCCAAGATGGGGGGGATTTATCGACGAGCAGTACTTC.

This chain joins TRBV5-4 and TRBJ1-2, with D uncertain. The CDR3 extends over 16 amino acids. Per germline, CDR1 SGHNT and CDR2 YYREEE (reference sequence). V shed 4 bases and J shed 0 bases, with 16 bases lying between them. CDR3 in DNA: TGTGCCAGCAGCCCCACCTGGGAGGGAGCTAACTATGGCTACACCTTC. Encoded protein: CASSPTWEGANYGYTF.

In this sample, this clone turned up a few times. The chain carries TRBV18 and TRBJ1-3; D gene ambiguous. V was pared by 5 bases and J by 0 bases, with 14 bases between. The germline V gene has CDR1 KGHSH and CDR2 LQKENI. The length of the CDR3 is 16 residues. In DNA, the CDR3 is TGTGCCAGCTCATCCTCAATCCCGAGCTCTGGAAACACCATATATTTT. Residues: CASSSSIPSSGNTIYF.

Only a few counts were recorded for this clone. The V gene is TRBV6-5, the J gene TRBJ1-1, with D possibly TRBD1 on 5 matching bases. CDR1 and CDR2 from the germline V gene are MNHEY and SVGAGI. CDR3 length equals 14 residues. V dropped 6 bases and J dropped 2 bases, with 13 bases sitting between them. The CDR3 region has the DNA TGTGCCAGCAGCCCCGTGACAGTAAACACTGAAGCTTTCTTT. It codes for CASSPVTVNTEAFF.

V usage is TRBV18 and J usage is TRBJ2-7; 7 bases line up with TRBD1. Germline V gives CDR1 KGHSH, CDR2 LQKENI. This CDR3 has 15 residues. The ends lost 6 bases at V and 0 bases at J; junction bases unmatched: 8. CDR3 coding DNA: TGTGCCAGCTCGGGATTACAGGGGTTCTCCTACGAGCAGTACTTC. It codes for CASSGLQGFSYEQYF. The variable domain in full, with the rest retrieved from reference TRBV18 and TRBJ2-7, is NAGVMQNPRHLVRRRGQEARLRCSPMKGHSHVYWYRQLPEEGLKFMVYLQKENIIDESGMPKERFSAEFPKEGPSILRIQQVVRGDSAAYFCASSGLQGFSYEQYFGPGTRLTVT.

The chain links TRBV6-5 to TRBJ2-3, with a possible D match to TRBD1 (5 bases). CDR1 and CDR2 (germline): MNHEY, SVGAGI. This CDR3 is built from 15 residues. V lost 6 bases, J lost 2 bases, and 15 bases lay in between. For the CDR3, the DNA is TGTGCCAGCAGATTACAGGACGTACCCACAGATACGCAGTATTTT. Its protein is CASRLQDVPTDTQYF.

This clone appeared many times. The gene calls are TRBV11-2 and TRBJ2-6; maybe TRBD2 (6 bases). This CDR3 spans 18 amino acids. V was clipped by 5 bases and J by 0 bases, with 17 bases between them. CDR1 is SGHAT, CDR2 FQNNGV, per germline. The DNA of the CDR3 is TGTGCCAGCAGCCCCCTGGGGGGAGTACACTCTGGGGCCAACGTCCTGACTTTC. This codes for CASSPLGGVHSGANVLTF.

This clone appeared a few times. One junction end does not reproduce the germline sequence, and a read error may be involved. J is TRBJ2-4 and V is TRBV7-7; TRBD1 agrees at 11 bases. The CDR3 is 16 amino acids. CDR1 and CDR2 (germline): SSHAT, FNYEAQ (reference sequence). The CDR3 DNA reads TGTGCTAGCAGCTTAAGGACAGGGGGCGGCAAAAACATTCAGTACTTC. This encodes CASSLRTGGGKNIQYF.

The chain couples TRBV6-2 or TRBV6-3 to TRBJ2-7, with D unclear. Trimming left V 1 base short and J 2 bases short, with 9 bases between. Germline V gene data show CDR1 as MNHEY and CDR2 as SVGEGT. The CDR3 length is 14 residues. CDR3 amino acids: CASSYFRVAYEQYF. CDR3 bases: TGTGCCAGCAGTTACTTCCGGGTTGCCTACGAGCAGTACTTC.

V and J are TRBV5-1 and TRBJ1-2; D remains ambiguous. CDR1 SGHRS and CDR2 YFSETQ come from the germline V gene. The CDR3 is made up of 18 amino acids. With 0 bases removed from V and 0 bases from J, the gap between germline ends came to 18 bases. The CDR3 loop reads CASSLEGKLWETNYGYTF. The CDR3 DNA is TGCGCCAGCAGCTTGGAGGGCAAGTTGTGGGAGACTAACTATGGCTACACCTTC.

V usage is TRBV9 and J usage is TRBJ2-5; tentative D call: TRBD2 (5 bases). Germline CDR1 reads SGDLS; CDR2 reads YYNGEE. The CDR3 extends over 12 amino acids. The ends were cut back, 3 bases at V and 10 bases at J, with 13 bases in the middle. CDR3 region: CASSETFGIQYF. CDR3 bases: TGTGCCAGCAGCGAAACTTTCGGGATCCAGTACTTC.

The chain carries TRBV2 and TRBJ1-1, with TRBD1 matching over 9 bases. The junction had 10 bases not matched to a gene; V was cut back by 8 bases and J by 0 bases. This CDR3 region has 16 residues. Germline CDR1 and CDR2: SNHLY and FYNNEI. CDR3 region: CASGRTGGPMNTEAFF. The CDR3 coding sequence is TGTGCCAGCGGCAGAACAGGGGGCCCCATGAACACTGAAGCTTTCTTT.

The chain employs TRBV7-9 and TRBJ1-1; D gene uncertain. The V gene's germline CDR1 is SEHNR and CDR2 FQNEAQ (reference sequence). V was clipped by 4 bases and J by 2 bases, with 14 bases between them. This CDR3 has 15 amino acids. The chain's CDR3 is CASSSPPDINTEAFF. The CDR3, as DNA: TGTGCCAGCAGCTCTCCCCCAGATATAAACACTGAAGCTTTCTTT. The full variable domain, with the rest looked up from reference TRBV7-9 and TRBJ1-1, is DTGVSQNPRHKITKRGQNVTFRCDPISEHNRLYWYRQTLGQGPEFLTYFQNEAQLEKSRLLSDRFSAERPKGSFSTLEIQRTEQGDSAMYLCASSSPPDINTEAFFGQGTRLTVV.

This sequence joins TRBV13 and TRBJ1-5; TRBD1 matches 7 bases. The germline gives CDR1 PRHDT, CDR2 FYEKMQ (reference sequence). The CDR3 has 14 residues. Trimming took 0 bases from V and 7 from J; bases not matched to a gene: 3. The CDR3 loop reads CASSLGAGGQPQHF. The CDR3, as DNA: TGTGCCAGCAGCTTAGGGGCAGGGGGGCAGCCCCAGCATTTT. Full variable domain (remainder filled in from reference TRBV13 and TRBJ1-5): AAGVIQSPRHLIKEKRETATLKCYPIPRHDTVYWYQQGPGQDPQFLISFYEKMQSDKGSIPDRFSAQQFSDYHSELNMSSLELGDSALYFCASSLGAGGQPQHFGDGTRLSIL.

The CDR3: CASSLGGQGQGGYTF. The CDR3 nucleotides are TGTGCCAGCAGCTTGGGGGGACAGGGGCAAGGTGGCTACACCTTC. The chain links TRBV5-4 to TRBJ1-2; 10 positions agree with TRBD1. This CDR3 contains 15 residues. Germline V lookup: CDR1 SGHNT, CDR2 YYREEE (reference sequence). With 0 bases clipped from V and 7 bases from J, the junction kept 6 bases outside the gene matches.